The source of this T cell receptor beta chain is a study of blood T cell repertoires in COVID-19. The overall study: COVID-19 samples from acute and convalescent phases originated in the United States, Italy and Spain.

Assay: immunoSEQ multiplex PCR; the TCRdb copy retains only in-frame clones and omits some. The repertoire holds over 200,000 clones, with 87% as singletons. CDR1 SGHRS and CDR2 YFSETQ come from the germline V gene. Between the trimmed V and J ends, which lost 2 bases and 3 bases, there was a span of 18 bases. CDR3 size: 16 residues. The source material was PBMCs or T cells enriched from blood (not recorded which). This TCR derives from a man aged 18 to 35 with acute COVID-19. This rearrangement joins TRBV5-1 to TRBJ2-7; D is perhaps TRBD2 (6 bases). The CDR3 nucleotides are TGCGCCAGCAGCTTTTTAGCGGAAGGGACCCTCTACGAGCAGTACTTC. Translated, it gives CASSFLAEGTLYEQYF.